The source of this T cell receptor beta chain is a study of blood T cells in healthy people across ages (dated by TCRdb to the mid-2010s). At the level of the whole study: In model experiments, roughly one uniquely barcoded TCR beta cDNA molecule per two T cells was captured by template switching. Four age groups were formed from the donors: young (average about 16 years), middle-aged (around 40), aged (about 62) and long-lived (about 80). To avoid experimental bias, donors of different ages were distributed randomly across sequencing lanes. Using the same blood draw, the study looked at two additional independent replicas of 1 million unique cDNA reads for two donors, one aged 18 to 30 and the other aged 80 or older. The study measured age-related changes in TCR beta repertoire diversity using deep sequencing normalized with unique cDNA molecular identifiers. What the study reported, not specific to this receptor: Compared with the aged group, the long-lived group had more naive CD4+ T cells, fewer expanded clones and increased TCR diversity, suggesting age selection. Observed TCR beta diversity correlated strongly with the percentage of naive T cells measured by flow cytometry. Estimates of total diversity from one million sequenced T cells were regarded as lower bounds and underestimates. Observed TCR beta diversity per million T cells fell roughly linearly with age, and a significant reduction was already apparent by age roughly 40. Because donor CMV infection status was unknown, age-related changes in expanded clonotypes were potentially confounded. Because profiling used bulk unsorted PBMCs, naive and antigen-experienced compartments could not be compared conclusively.

Including the terminal cysteine and phenylalanine, the CDR3 comprises 15 residues. This entry keeps only the CDR3 DNA: 45 bases, framed from base 1. Taken from the germline V gene (reference sequence), the CDR1 and CDR2 loops are GTSNPN and SVGIG. V was cut back by 5 bases and J by 4 bases, leaving a gap of 20 bases between them. Systemically healthy Caucasian individuals from Russia, about 38 in total and aged about 6 to 100 years, were included as donors. Ten milliliters of peripheral blood were drawn from each donor into EDTA-treated Vacutainer tubes. Ficoll-Paque density-gradient centrifugation was used to isolate PBMCs, with at least 6.5 million per sample. Trizol reagent was used to extract total RNA from the PBMCs, yielding at least 6 micrograms per sample. For every donor, an aliquot of PBMCs went through flow cytometry to measure the percentages of naive CD45RAhigh/CD27high T cells. Comment on this clonotype: Its antigen is not yet known. There are no base qualities to consult, and no much larger clone falls within one base.

The method was 5' RACE. The sequencing machine was an Illumina HiSeq 2500. A second PCR of roughly 6 to 11 cycles was run with a J-beta primer mix and a sample-barcoded 5' primer. A unique molecular identifier was introduced onto each TCR beta cDNA molecule by a template-switch 5' adaptor carrying 12 random nucleotides. At least 2.5 million CDR3-containing paired-end reads were obtained from each sample. All of the RNA was converted into first-strand cDNA using the Mint cDNA synthesis kit, with a TRBC-specific oligonucleotide serving as the primer. Following uracil-DNA glycosylase treatment, a first 18-cycle PCR with universal primers M1SS and BC2_uni_R was performed on all cDNA. In the authors' own workflow: Normalization of each sample was performed by random selection of 1 million high-quality reads, each carrying a distinct molecular identifier. Reads with shared molecular identifiers were discarded instead of being binned into consensus sequences. MiTCR, set to a Q25 quality threshold and the strictest error-elimination algorithm, was used for CDR3 identification, clonotype clustering and error correction. A nonparametric unseen species model with Euler transformation was used to estimate a lower bound on total TCR beta diversity. TCRdb reprocessed the public reads (quality trimming at Q25 with fastp, clone calling with MiXCR) and kept in-frame beta chains. Each CDR3 protein gets just one entry, which takes the most common genes and DNA from the rows behind it. The V and J calls shown here were made by TCRdb, not taken from the authors' results. A total of some 1.6 million distinct CDR3 sequences appear in this sample, roughly a third of them only once. The top ten hold over 9% of the sample.

Material: blood. The rearrangement combines TRBV30 with TRBJ1-1; a tentative D call is TRBD1 (5 bases match). This sequence was found in a woman between 25 and 40 years old in good health. The sequence in DNA is TGTGCCTGGTACCTATCGGCAGGGAGCGGCACTGAAGCTTTCTTT. Its product reads: CAWYLSAGSGTEAFF.